The 11 T cell receptor beta chains in this list originate from one sample, sequenced in a study of molecular identifiers for immune sequencing clone quantification. MiXCR, applied by TCRdb to the PCR reads, yields one record per CDR3 protein. The repertoire holds roughly 40,000 distinct CDR3 sequences, with around 20% as singletons. Sequencing used naive CD8+ T cells from blood, with Jurkat cell RNA spiked in. Noted subset: FACS-sorted CD8+CD4-CCR7+CD45RA+ naive T cells. The receptor set was obtained from a human donor in good health. Some libraries in this study had Jurkat cell RNA spiked in.

Worth noting for this clonotype: A read error may be the cause here, since a much bigger clone is one base away. This chain connects TRBV6-2 or TRBV6-3 to TRBJ2-1; 9 nucleotides align to TRBD2. V gave up 11 bases and J gave up 3 bases; unmatched junction bases: 5. The CDR3 is 13 residues long. Germline V lookup: CDR1 MNHEY, CDR2 SVGEGT. In nucleotides, the CDR3 is TGTGCCGGTCATAGCGGGAGCTACAATGAGCAGTTCTTC. Residues: CAGHSGSYNEQFF.

Ten or more counts support this clonotype. The chain uses TRBV6-5 and TRBJ1-1; perhaps TRBD1 as D (5 bases). V lost 2 bases, J lost 7 bases, and 8 bases lay in between. The CDR3 runs to 12 residues. Germline values: CDR1 MNHEY, CDR2 SVGAGI. CDR3 sequence reads: CASSYRGDEAFF. The CDR3 coding sequence is TGTGCCAGCAGTTACAGGGGTGATGAAGCTTTCTTT.

With respect to this clonotype: Its ends do not fully match the called genes, so a read error is possible. The rearrangement links TRBV29-1 to TRBJ1-2, with D possibly matching TRBD1 (5 bases). This CDR3 spans 14 amino acids. The germline V gene encodes CDR1 SQVTM and CDR2 ANQGSEA. The CDR3, as DNA: TGCAGCGTTGAATGGGACCGATTTAACTATGGCTGCACCTTC. Translating gives CSVEWDRFNYGCTF.

About this clonotype itself: A much larger clone lies a single base off, so this may be a read error. The chain is built from TRBV4-3 and TRBJ2-3, with D unresolved. The CDR3 length is 13 residues. Germline loops: CDR1 LGHNA, CDR2 YSLEER. The CDR3 DNA sequence: TGCGCCAGCGGCCAAGCTCGGGTGGATACGCAGTATTTT. This gives the protein CASGQARVDTQYF.

This clonotype was detected many times. This chain links TRBV3-1 with TRBJ2-1, with 7 positions matching TRBD1. CDR1 and CDR2 (germline): LGHDT, YNNKEL (reference sequence). The J segment lost 0 bases and the V segment lost 0 bases, leaving 5 bases of the junction unmatched. The CDR3 loop spans 17 amino acids. The CDR3, as DNA: TGTGCCAGCAGCCAAGAATTGAGGACAGGCTCCTACAATGAGCAGTTCTTC. Encoded protein: CASSQELRTGSYNEQFF.

This clonotype was counted at least ten times. The chain recombines TRBV29-1 with TRBJ2-2; unclear D gene. The V and J ends lost 4 bases and 2 bases respectively, with 11 bases between them. Germline lookup yields CDR1 SQVTM and CDR2 ANQGSEA. The CDR3 length is 14 residues. Here the CDR3 DNA reads TGCAGCGTTGGAGGCACTGATAACACCGGGGAGCTGTTTTTT. Translating it yields CSVGGTDNTGELFF.

This clonotype was detected a few times. This chain joins TRBV7-6 and TRBJ1-1, with D hard to call. Trimming removed 1 base at V and 5 bases at J, with 8 bases between. The CDR3 has 13 residues. Germline CDR1 is SGHVS and CDR2 is FNYEAQ. Here the CDR3 reads CASSLGVRTEAFF. For the CDR3, the DNA is TGTGCCAGCAGCTTAGGGGTCAGGACTGAAGCTTTCTTT.

This clonotype has at least ten counts. V and J are TRBV3-1 and TRBJ2-2, with D possibly called TRBD1 or TRBD2 (5 bases each). CDR1 LGHDT and CDR2 YNNKEL come from the germline V gene (reference sequence). This CDR3 has 19 amino acids. V lost 1 base, J lost 0 bases, and 18 bases lay in between. CDR3 in DNA: TGTGCCAGCAGCCAAGCCCCGGGGCAATTTACAGCGAACACCGGGGAGCTGTTTTTT. Translating gives CASSQAPGQFTANTGELFF. The full variable domain, its missing parts supplied by reference TRBV3-1 and TRBJ2-2, is DTAVSQTPKYLVTQMGNDKSIKCEQNLGHDTMYWYKQDSKKFLKIMFSYNNKELIINETVPNRFSPKSPDKAHLNLHINSLELGDSAVYFCASSQAPGQFTANTGELFFGEGSRLTVL.

This clonotype was picked up a small number of times. V is TRBV20-1 and J is TRBJ2-5; TRBD1 is a possible D gene (6 bases). Trimming left V 3 bases short and J 3 bases short, with 11 bases between. The CDR3 covers 13 residues. The germline V gene has CDR1 DFQATT and CDR2 SNEGSKA (reference sequence). The CDR3 region is CSARGTPKETQYF. DNA for the CDR3: TGCAGTGCTAGGGGGACACCAAAAGAGACCCAGTACTTC.

The rearrangement uses TRBV28 and TRBJ1-1; D call uncertain. The germline V and J ends were trimmed by 6 bases and 1 base, with 0 bases remaining between them. Germline loops: CDR1 MDHEN, CDR2 SYDVKM. The CDR3 runs 10 residues. In DNA, the CDR3 is TGTGCCAGCAGGAACACTGAAGCTTTCTTT. This encodes CASRNTEAFF.

This clonotype was found many times. The CDR3 DNA is TGTGCCAGCAGTTTGGAGTTTGCGCAGCCCCAGCATTTT. The encoded protein is CASSLEFAQPQHF. The rearrangement links TRBV28 to TRBJ1-5; D uncertain. The CDR3 spans 13 residues. Germline CDR1 is MDHEN and CDR2 is SYDVKM. Trimming took 3 bases from V and 7 from J, leaving 10 bases between them.